Below are 22 T cell receptor beta chains sequenced from a single sample in a study of cytomegalovirus exposure and HLA in healthy donors. Clones were sequenced by immunoSEQ multiplex PCR, and TCRdb holds only the in-frame ones, with some missing. The data contain about 160,000 clones, under 90% of them singletons. The sequencing sample was made of PBMCs. Receptor source: a woman aged 18-30 years in good health and CMV-seropositive.

The chain recombines TRBV5-1 with TRBJ1-1, with D perhaps matching TRBD1 (5 bases). The CDR3 sequence is 14 residues long. The V gene's germline CDR1 is SGHRS and CDR2 YFSETQ. V was shortened by 2 bases and J by 1 base, with 9 bases between the two germline ends. CDR3 coding DNA: TGCGCCAGCAGCTTAGACAGCCCGAACACTGAAGCTTTCTTT. Amino acids: CASSLDSPNTEAFF. Looking up the rest from reference TRBV5-1 and TRBJ1-1 gives the full variable domain: KAGVTQTPRYLIKTRGQQVTLSCSPISGHRSVSWYQQTPGQGLQFLFEYFSETQRNKGNFPGRFSGRQFSNSRSEMNVSTLELGDSALYLCASSLDSPNTEAFFGQGTRLTVV.

The gene calls are TRBV4-3 and TRBJ2-3, with 7 bases identical to TRBD2. This CDR3 comprises 15 residues. CDR1 and CDR2 (germline): LGHNA, YSLEER. J was trimmed by 8 bases and V by 3 bases; bases with no gene match: 11. CDR3 region: CASSQAGAQALTQYF. CDR3 DNA: TGCGCCAGCAGCCAGGCGGGAGCCCAAGCACTTACGCAGTATTTT.

The CDR3 protein is CSVETPSGRVKNEQFF. CDR3 sequence (DNA): TGCAGCGTCGAGACCCCTAGCGGGAGGGTAAAAAATGAGCAGTTCTTC. The chain has TRBV29-1 and TRBJ2-1; 12 bases fit TRBD2. Germline-derived CDR1 and CDR2 are SQVTM and ANQGSEA. The CDR3 totals 16 residues. V lost 6 bases and J lost 7; bases outside the gene matches: 13.

This clone was recorded at least ten times. The V call is TRBV5-1, the J call TRBJ2-7, with 8 bases identical to TRBD1. With V trimmed by 4 bases and J by 6 bases, 9 bases remained unmatched. This CDR3 contains 14 residues. CDR1 is SGHRS, CDR2 YFSETQ, per germline. The CDR3: CASSETGGVGEQYF. The CDR3 nucleotides are TGCGCCAGCAGCGAAACAGGGGGTGTAGGCGAGCAGTACTTC.

The chain employs TRBV5-1 and TRBJ2-1; TRBD1 is a possible D gene (6 bases). Germline CDR1 and CDR2: SGHRS and YFSETQ. V was shortened by 4 bases and J by 9 bases, with 11 bases between the two germline ends. CDR3 length equals 12 residues. In nucleotides, the CDR3 is TGCGCCAGCAGCCCTAACAGGGTTGAGCAGTTCTTC. As protein: CASSPNRVEQFF.

The chain joins TRBV10-1 to TRBJ2-7; 9 positions match TRBD2. The CDR3 is made up of 16 amino acids. From germline, CDR1 is WNHNN and CDR2 SYGVQD (reference sequence). J gave up 3 bases and V 4 bases, and 10 bases lay outside the gene matches. The CDR3 spells CASSATISGSNYEQYF. CDR3 coding DNA: TGCGCCAGCAGTGCCACAATTAGCGGGAGTAACTACGAGCAGTACTTC.

This chain connects TRBV4-3 to TRBJ1-3; D is perhaps TRBD1 (6 bases). The V gene lost 1 base and the J gene lost 3 bases, with 10 bases spanning the gap. Germline V gene lookup returns CDR1 LGHNA and CDR2 YSLEER. The CDR3 is 15 amino acids. CDR3 residues: CASSQGLDSGNTIYF. The CDR3 bases are TGCGCCAGCAGCCAAGGATTGGACAGTGGAAACACCATATATTTT.

The chain employs TRBV6-1 and TRBJ2-1; 8 positions match TRBD2. V dropped 2 bases and J dropped 0; count of bases not matched to a gene: 0. This CDR3 spans 15 amino acids. Germline CDR1 is MNHNS and CDR2 is SASEGT. CDR3: CASSELAGSYNEQFF. As DNA, the CDR3 is TGTGCCAGCAGTGAACTAGCGGGCTCCTACAATGAGCAGTTCTTC.

The chain combines TRBV20-1 with TRBJ1-1; D gene unclear. CDR1 and CDR2 (germline): DFQATT, SNEGSKA (reference sequence). This CDR3 has 11 amino acids. V dropped 3 bases and J dropped 5 bases, with 7 bases sitting between them. CDR3 region: CSASPLTEAFF. The CDR3 DNA follows: TGCAGTGCTAGCCCTCTAACTGAAGCTTTCTTT.

The CDR3 nucleotides read TGTGCCAGCAGCCGACAGGGACTAGCAGCTGAGGAGCAGTACTTC. It encodes CASSRQGLAAEEQYF. The chain is built from TRBV9 and TRBJ2-7; 9 bases match TRBD2. Germline V gene lookup returns CDR1 SGDLS and CDR2 YYNGEE. The CDR3 contains 15 residues. J lost 7 bases, V lost 4 bases, and 12 bases had no gene match.

This chain joins TRBV4-1 and TRBJ1-4; TRBD1 aligns across 9 bases. Trimming took 1 base from V and 7 from J; bases not matched to a gene: 1. This CDR3 is built from 14 residues. In germline, CDR1 is MGHRA, CDR2 YSYEKL. CDR3 sequence: CASSQVQGAEKLFF. The CDR3 nucleotides are TGCGCCAGCAGCCAAGTACAGGGGGCTGAAAAACTGTTTTTT.

This sequence joins TRBV6-1 and TRBJ2-3; 9 nucleotides match TRBD1. The CDR3 totals 15 residues. V trimming: 8 bases; J trimming: 10 bases; junction bases outside the gene matches: 16. CDR1 is MNHNS, CDR2 SASEGT, per germline. The DNA for the CDR3 is TGTGCCAGCCGAGACATTACAGGGGGCGCGTCTCCGCAGTATTTT. It encodes CASRDITGGASPQYF.

The chain is built from TRBV10-3 and TRBJ2-7; 9 bases align to TRBD1. The junction had 0 bases not matched to a gene; V was cut back by 6 bases and J by 3 bases. Germline values: CDR1 ENHRY, CDR2 SYGVKD. The CDR3 sequence is 12 residues long. CDR3 region: CAIRDRGYEQYF. CDR3 sequence (DNA): TGTGCCATCAGGGACAGGGGCTACGAGCAGTACTTC.

This chain joins TRBV28 and TRBJ1-4; 8 nucleotides agree with TRBD1. The CDR3 length is 17 residues. Germline V gene lookup returns CDR1 MDHEN and CDR2 SYDVKM. With V trimmed by 5 bases and J by 9 bases, 17 bases remained unmatched. The CDR3 protein is CASSQGTGKWIVKKLFF. DNA for the CDR3: TGTGCCAGCAGTCAGGGGACAGGAAAATGGATCGTGAAAAAACTGTTTTTT.

V gene TRBV7-6 combines with J gene TRBJ2-1; no firm D call. Germline loops: CDR1 SGHVS, CDR2 FNYEAQ. The CDR3 totals 15 residues. V shed 0 bases and J shed 5 bases, with 11 bases lying between them. The CDR3 DNA sequence: TGTGCCAGCAGCTTAGCGGCGAGGTGGGACAATGAGCAGTTCTTC. This encodes CASSLAARWDNEQFF. Filled out from reference TRBV7-6 and TRBJ2-1, the complete variable domain reads GAGVSQSPRYKVTKRGQDVALRCDPISGHVSLYWYRQALGQGPEFLTYFNYEAQQDKSGLPNDRFSAERPEGSISTLTIQRTEQRDSAMYRCASSLAARWDNEQFFGPGTRLTVL.

The J gene is TRBJ1-5, the V gene TRBV4-2; TRBD1 agrees at 8 bases. Germline V gene data show CDR1 as LGHNA and CDR2 as YNFKEQ. V shed 3 bases, J shed 5 bases, and the junction held 12 bases outside the gene matches. The CDR3 has 17 residues. This chain's CDR3 is CASSQGGGQGGHQPQHF. The CDR3 DNA reads TGTGCCAGCAGCCAGGGAGGTGGACAGGGAGGGCATCAGCCCCAGCATTTT.

This clone has a single count. The genes are TRBV2 and TRBJ2-2; TRBD1 is a possible D gene (5 bases). Trimming stripped 3 bases from V and 6 bases from J, with 17 bases between. This CDR3 spans 16 amino acids. Germline CDR1 is SNHLY and CDR2 is FYNNEI. The DNA of the CDR3 is TGTGCCAGCAGTGATCCCATCAGGGTGGGTTCCGGGGAGCTGTTTTTT. Encoded protein: CASSDPIRVGSGELFF.

CDR3 nucleotides: TGTGCCAGCAGCCCCCTGCGGGGGGAAGACTATGGCTACACCTTC. Protein product: CASSPLRGEDYGYTF. This chain uses TRBV11-2 with TRBJ1-2; perhaps TRBD1 as D (5 bases). CDR1 is SGHAT and CDR2 is FQNNGV in the germline V gene. V lost 5 bases and J 3 bases, leaving 16 bases between the germline ends. The CDR3 is 15 amino acids.

The chain recombines TRBV27 with TRBJ2-7, with D maybe TRBD2 (5 bases). The germline CDR1 and CDR2 sequences are MNHEY and SMNVEV (reference sequence). This CDR3 is built from 11 residues. Trimming left V 7 bases short and J 3 bases short, with 7 bases between. The CDR3 is CASTRGYEQYF. The CDR3, as DNA: TGTGCCAGCACCCGGGGCTACGAGCAGTACTTC.

This rearrangement joins TRBV19 to TRBJ1-3, with 7 bases matching TRBD1. There are 14 residues in the CDR3. Looked up from germline, CDR1 is LNHDA and CDR2 is SQIVND (reference sequence). Trimming took 4 bases from V and 2 from J; bases not matched to a gene: 2. The CDR3 sequence is CASSTQGAGNTIYF. The DNA for the CDR3 is TGTGCCAGTAGTACTCAGGGGGCTGGAAACACCATATATTTT.

This rearrangement joins TRBV6-7 to TRBJ1-3, with unresolved D. Being an ORF, TRBV6-7 has a function that is uncertain. The CDR3 runs 15 residues. V was clipped by 0 bases and J by 1 base, with 7 bases between them. DNA for the CDR3: TGTGCCAGCAGTTACTCGCGGGTGTCTGGAAACACCATATATTTT. Its translation is CASSYSRVSGNTIYF.

This chain links TRBV7-3 with TRBJ2-1; TRBD2 matches at 9 bases. Germline trimming cut 1 base from V and 6 bases from J; bases unmatched to any gene: 7. Per the germline V gene, CDR1 is SGHTA and CDR2 is FQGTGA. This CDR3 region has 16 residues. The CDR3 nucleotides are TGTGCCAGCAGCTTAAGAGGACTAGCGAGGGGCAATGAGCAGTTCTTC. Translating it yields CASSLRGLARGNEQFF.